This entry describes one TCR beta chain. There is no known antigen for this receptor. No base quality information exists; no much larger clone differs at one position. Including the terminal cysteine and phenylalanine, the CDR3 comprises 14 residues. Only the CDR3 region is kept as DNA, spanning 42 bases read in frame from base 1. The germline V gene encodes CDR1 MNHEY and CDR2 SMNVEV (reference sequence). The germline V end is reduced by 5 bases and the J end by 1 base; junction bases left unmatched: 4. This sample is part of a study of cytomegalovirus exposure and HLA in healthy donors (dated by TCRdb to between 2016 and 2019). For the study in its entirety: An earlier analysis of some 600 of the donors reported 276 Gb of sequence data and around 110 million unique TCR beta sequences obtained from around 170 million T cells. In a later genetic analysis, genome-wide SNP genotypes for about 55% of the roughly 700 donors were used, and that subset was treated as a discovery cohort. In an earlier analysis of over 550 of the donors, high-throughput TCR beta sequencing was used to judge whether each TCR beta V gene segment behaved as functional or pseudogenic. The study was designed to test whether signatures of past pathogen exposure could be identified by cataloging public T cell receptors. A separate validation cohort of 100 to 150 different subjects was used in addition to the 666-subject first cohort. Among the approximately 400 genotyped donors, 75% to 90% belonged to the genetic ancestry cluster associated with self-reported Caucasian donors. All discovery cohort repertoires had been generated on a single sequencing platform. To study patterns of TCR occurrence, a later analysis re-analyzed previously published TCR beta repertoires from several hundred donors and added high-resolution HLA genotyping. The later analysis used no new phenotypic data to find candidate immune exposures, relying instead on TCR beta sequences and their occurrence across donors. Roughly five DR-DQ haplotypes were handled as single units for association and clustering because linkage in the cohort was strong. Donor age, sex, ethnicity and CMV serostatus were collected together with the repertoire data. HLA typing included class I and class II loci at four-digit resolution. An early release covering approximately 600 HLA-typed donors comprised approximately 300 gigabases of sequencing data and about 90 million unique TCR sequences. The study combined high-throughput TCR immunosequencing, statistical association of individual TCRs with disease status, and machine learning to predict cytomegalovirus infection status. Among roughly 400 genotyped donors of the cohort, an average of roughly 230,000 unique TCR beta nucleotide sequences was sequenced per donor, of which roughly 17% were non-productive. Typing coverage differed by locus: A, B, C, DRB1 and DQB1 were typed in about 629-640 donors, DQA1 in approximately 520, DPA1 in 606, and DPB1 in 400 to 490. The study used immunosequencing to profile the T cell repertoires of 670 or so subjects and linked those repertoires to cytomegalovirus serostatus. What the authors observed across the whole study: In vitro tests confirmed that a few of the cytomegalovirus-associated TCR beta chains recognize cytomegalovirus antigens. The only immune exposure information available for the cohort was CMV serostatus. In a later genetic analysis, a missense DCLRE1C variant was associated with V-gene and J-gene trimming of TCR beta chains, and the association was replicated in an independent cohort. Cytomegalovirus status was reported to be diagnosed by the classifier with high specificity and sensitivity in both the original and validation cohorts. In a later analysis, several top co-occurrence clusters were reported to appear linked to parvovirus B19, influenza, CMV and Epstein-Barr virus. In a later analysis, most CMV-associated TCR beta chains were found to appear HLA-restricted, with HLA associations seemingly driven largely by CMV exposure. Some IMGT-functional V segments, including TRBV6-2 and TRBV6-3, could not be told apart with the 87-base-pair reads, so those segments were excluded. In an earlier analysis of about 540 of the donors, most TCR beta V segments were observed in productive rearrangements about 87% or about 30% of the time, broadly matching IMGT annotations. In a later analysis, HLA-associated TCR beta chains showed more clonal expansion and lower generation probabilities than non-associated chains that were equally common. In this cohort, only TCR beta chains were sequenced, and detectable features were limited by the absence of alpha or paired-chain data. Most TCR sequences were observed very rarely across donors, whereas some public TCRs were present in many individuals. Sequencing depth was assumed to be roughly uniform across donors in the presence/absence analyses, though that assumption may not hold. According to a later analysis, TCR association rates differed among HLA loci, with DRB1 alleles showing the most associated TCRs and HLA-C alleles showing the fewest. The study gave a list of about 170 TCR beta chains associated with cytomegalovirus. The authors suggested that the approach could potentially be generalized to other disease states and immunological phenotypes. Specific HLA alleles were associated with 18,000 or so TCR beta sequences at a false discovery rate of 0.05 in a later analysis. When HLA alleles, especially DR and DQ, strongly co-occurred, TCR associations were difficult to assign to individual alleles. A cluster of highly shared sequence variants was judged likely to be a technical artifact of the sequencing pipeline. Because HLA typing was unavailable for some donors at each locus, only the typed subset was used in association tests. Because counts were too low, seventeen rarely observed V segments, including chromosome 9 orphons, were left out of the earlier analysis of 587 of the donors. Compared with the roughly 700-donor mean, donors in an Asian-associated ancestry cluster had fewer N-insertions in productive TCRs, according to a later genetic analysis. A further reported finding was that TCR beta sequences accurately predicted the HLA-A and HLA-B alleles for most subjects in the first cohort. Correlated functional status among segregating V segments might reflect linkage disequilibrium, but an unknown experimental factor could not be ruled out.

Receptor libraries were prepared by the immunoSEQ multiplex PCR assay. For the multiplex PCR, a mixture combining 60 forward primers for TCR Vbeta segments and 13 reverse primers for TCR Jbeta segments was used. A multiplex PCR assay on genomic DNA amplified the CDR3 region of rearranged TCR beta genes. On the Illumina HiSeq System, the amplified TCR beta libraries were sequenced as 87-base-pair reads. The original methods were these. In a later analysis, approximately 74 million unique TCR beta chains were counted across the roughly 700 repertoires, and around 10 million of these chains were shared by at least two donors. Raw reads were error-corrected and collapsed into unique sequences with a nearest-neighbor algorithm that merged closely related sequences to remove PCR and sequencing errors. Alignment of CDR3 sequences to IMGT reference sequences was used to assign V, D and J gene segments. For a sequence to be retained, at least a six-nucleotide match to both a V gene segment and a J gene segment was required. Rearrangements were called productive when the CDR3 lacked stop codons and stayed in frame with V and J; all others were non-productive. CDR3 was defined according to IMGT convention as the region running from the second conserved V-encoded cysteine to the conserved J-encoded phenylalanine. The earlier analysis of about 640 of the donors excluded any sequence lacking an unambiguous match to a single V gene segment. In an earlier analysis of roughly 500 of the donors, V segments were called functional above 56.7% productive rearrangements and were called segregating when the between-donor standard deviation exceeded 5%. A statistical classification framework was developed to diagnose cytomegalovirus status using the catalog of TCR beta chain sequences. V and J gene assignment, in a later analysis, came from comparing TCR nucleotide sequences with IMGT/GENE-DB human TR gene sequences. In a later analysis, CDR3 sequences and most-parsimonious VDJ recombination scenarios were assigned using the TCRdist pipeline. In a later analysis, each TCR beta chain was defined by its CDR3 amino acid sequence together with its V-gene family, and reads lacking a unique V-gene family were excluded. In a later analysis, 550 to 650 highly shared, low-generation-probability nucleotide sequences were removed to address suspected cross-contamination and a sequencing artifact. In a later analysis, a clonal expansion index for each public chain was calculated from normalized within-repertoire ranks of inferred template counts. In a later analysis, generation probabilities were computed using a VDJ recombination model fitted to out-of-frame rearrangements, and the results were checked against IGoR. In a later analysis, hypergeometric tests were used to score TCR-TCR, TCR-HLA and TCR-CMV co-occurrence, with a repertoire-size bias correction applied to TCR pairs. False discovery rates were estimated in a later analysis by permuting HLA or CMV assignments 20 times. In a later analysis, co-occurring TCRs were grouped with DBSCAN, and TCRdist sequence similarity was added when clustering was performed within HLA-allele-positive subsets. Co-occurrence clustering excluded repertoires with fewer than 30,000 or more than 120,000 public chains, plus five with anomalous nucleotide sharing. TCRdb retrieved this table from immuneACCESS and kept in-frame rearrangements only. Not all clones are present; in checked studies, unresolved V genes account for under half, and no reason is known for the remainder. The DNA was the basis for D and trimming; V, J and clone size are from that table. The sample table holds approximately 160,000 clones, of which roughly two thirds were seen once. Clones ranked in the top ten supply 4% to 5.5% of the sample.

The cohort consisted of 600 to 750 healthy bone marrow donors. Cohort members were all nominally healthy when sampled, although unrecorded immune exposures were likely present. The donor was CMV seropositive and belonged to the group of a few hundred seropositive cohort members. Each donor provided a peripheral blood sample, and peripheral blood mononuclear cells were used for TCR beta sequencing. The Qiagen DNeasy Blood Extraction Kit was used to extract genomic DNA from the blood cell samples. The TCR originated in a woman under 30 in good health and CMV-seropositive. The rearrangement combines TRBV27 with TRBJ1-1, with TRBD1 identical over 7 junction bases. Sequenced input: PBMCs. The CDR3 region: CASSPRTGNTEAFF. The bases read TGTGCCAGCAGTCCCAGGACAGGGAACACTGAAGCTTTCTTT.